This entry describes one T cell receptor beta chain. Its cognate antigen is unknown. This specimen comes from a study of cytomegalovirus exposure and HLA in healthy donors. Findings of the study overall: Reports showed the classifier diagnosing cytomegalovirus status with high specificity and sensitivity. The listing of some 170 TCR beta chains classed them as cytomegalovirus-associated.

Germline-derived CDR1 and CDR2 are MDHEN and SYDVKM. V was pared by 6 bases and J by 9 bases, with 15 bases between. The CDR3 is made up of 12 amino acids. Using immunoSEQ multiplex PCR, the repertoire was profiled, and TCRdb retains in-frame clones only, with some absent. The table records hundreds of thousands of clones, 70% to 90% of them present only once. The sequenced material came from PBMCs. This clonotype originated in a young woman in good health and CMV-seronegative. This chain links TRBV28 with TRBJ2-7, with D perhaps matching TRBD1 (6 bases). The CDR3, as DNA: TGTGCCAGCAGCACAGGGAGAGTAGGGCAGTACTTC. The encoded protein is CASSTGRVGQYF.